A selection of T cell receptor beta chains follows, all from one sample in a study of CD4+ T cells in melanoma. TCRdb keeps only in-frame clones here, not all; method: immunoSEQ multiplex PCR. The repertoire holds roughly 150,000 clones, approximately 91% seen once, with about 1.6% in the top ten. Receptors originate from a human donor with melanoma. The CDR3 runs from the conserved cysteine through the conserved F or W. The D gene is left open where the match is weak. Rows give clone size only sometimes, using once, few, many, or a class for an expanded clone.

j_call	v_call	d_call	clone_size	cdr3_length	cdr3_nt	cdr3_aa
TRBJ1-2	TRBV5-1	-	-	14	TGCGCCAGCAGCTTATCCCTCAACGATAATGGCTACACCTTC	CASSLSLNDNGYTF
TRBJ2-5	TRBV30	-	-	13	TGTGCCTGGAGTGTTAACAGCCAAGAGACCCAGTACTTC	CAWSVNSQETQYF
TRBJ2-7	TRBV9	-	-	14	TGTGCCAGCAGCGGATCAGGGCAGGGCAGCGAGCAGTACTTC	CASSGSGQGSEQYF
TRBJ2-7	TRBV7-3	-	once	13	TGTGCCAGCAGCACATCTAGCGAGAGCGAGCAGTACTTC	CASSTSSESEQYF
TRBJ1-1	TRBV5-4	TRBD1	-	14	TGTGCCAGCAGTACACAGGGGCGAAGAAGTGAAGCTTTCTTT	CASSTQGRRSEAFF
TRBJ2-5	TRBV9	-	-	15	TGTGCCAGCAGCGGTAGGGCCCCGTGGGAAGAGACCCAGTACTTC	CASSGRAPWEETQYF
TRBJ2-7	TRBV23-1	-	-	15	TGCGCCAGCAGTCCCCGGCCTTCCAGCTCCTACGAGCAGTACTTC	CASSPRPSSSYEQYF
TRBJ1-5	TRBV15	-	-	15	TGTGCCACCAGCAGAGAGGGAGTGGTTTATCAGCCCCAGCATTTT	CATSREGVVYQPQHF
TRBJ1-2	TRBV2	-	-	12	TGTGCCAGCAGTACCGAGGGCGTAAGCTACACCTTC	CASSTEGVSYTF
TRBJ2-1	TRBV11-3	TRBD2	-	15	TGTGCCAGCAGCTTGGCTAGCGGTACCTACAATGAGCAGTTCTTC	CASSLASGTYNEQFF
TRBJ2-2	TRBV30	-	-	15	TGTGCCTGGAATCAAGTGCTAGCCGCCACCGGGGAGCTGTTTTTT	CAWNQVLAATGELFF
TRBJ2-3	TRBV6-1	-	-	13	TGTGCCAGCAGTGCCCAGGGTCCAGATACGCAGTATTTT	CASSAQGPDTQYF
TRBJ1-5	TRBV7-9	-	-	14	TGTGCCAGCAGCTACGGGGCAGAGAATCAGCCCCAGCATTTT	CASSYGAENQPQHF
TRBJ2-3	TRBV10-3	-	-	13	TGTGCCATCACCGGGTGGGTTGGGGATACGCAGTATTTT	CAITGWVGDTQYF
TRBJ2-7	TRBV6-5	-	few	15	TGTGCCAGCACTTCCCCAGGGAGTTCGGGCTACGAGCAGTACTTC	CASTSPGSSGYEQYF
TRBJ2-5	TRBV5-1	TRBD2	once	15	TGCGCCAGCAGCTTTAGCGGGGGGGCCCAAGAGACCCAGTACTTC	CASSFSGGAQETQYF
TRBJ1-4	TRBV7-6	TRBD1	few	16	TGTGCCAGCAGCCCTCGGGACAGATCAACTAATGAAAAACTGTTTTTT	CASSPRDRSTNEKLFF
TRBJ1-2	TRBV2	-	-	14	TGTGCCAGCAGCCTGAGGGGGGATAACTCTGGCTACACCTTC	CASSLRGDNSGYTF
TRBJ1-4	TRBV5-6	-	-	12	TGTGCCAGCAGCTTCTGGAGTGAAAAACTGTTTTTT	CASSFWSEKLFF
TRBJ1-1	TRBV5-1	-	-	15	TGCGCCAGCAGCGGCCAGGGACACCCATCAACTGAAGCTTTCTTT	CASSGQGHPSTEAFF
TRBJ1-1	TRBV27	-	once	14	TGTGCCAGGAATTTACGGGCGGGGGCCACTGAAGCTTTCTTT	CARNLRAGATEAFF
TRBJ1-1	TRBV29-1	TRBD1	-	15	TGCAGCGTTGAGGGGACAGGGTGGCGAGGGACTGAAGCTTTCTTT	CSVEGTGWRGTEAFF
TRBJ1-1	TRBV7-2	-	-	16	TGTGCCAGCAGCTTAGAAATGGGAGGAGGGGACACTGAAGCTTTCTTT	CASSLEMGGGDTEAFF
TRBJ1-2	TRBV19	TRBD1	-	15	TGTGCCAGTAGTAGCGGGACAGAGTCCCCCTATGGCTACACCTTC	CASSSGTESPYGYTF
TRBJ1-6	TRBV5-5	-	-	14	TGTGCCAGCAGCTTGCAGAGGGGCCATTCACCCCTCCACTTT	CASSLQRGHSPLHF
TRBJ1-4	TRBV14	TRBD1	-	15	TGTGCCAGCAGCCAAGATTGGGGACCAGGGGGAAAACTGTTTTTT	CASSQDWGPGGKLFF
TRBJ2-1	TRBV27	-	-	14	TGTGCCAGCAGTTTAAGGGACGGAAACAATGAGCAGTTCTTC	CASSLRDGNNEQFF
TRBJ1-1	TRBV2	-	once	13	TGTGCCAGCAGTCTTGACACGAACACTGAAGCTTTCTTT	CASSLDTNTEAFF
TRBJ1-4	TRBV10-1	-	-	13	TGCGCCAGCAGCCGAGAGCTTAATGAAAAACTGTTTTTT	CASSRELNEKLFF
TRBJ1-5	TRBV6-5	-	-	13	TGTGCCAGCAGGGCTCGTCGGGATCAGCCCCAGCATTTT	CASRARRDQPQHF
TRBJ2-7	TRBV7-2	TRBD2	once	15	TGTGCCAGCAGCTCTGGAGCGGGGGGCGGGTACGAGCAGTACTTC	CASSSGAGGGYEQYF
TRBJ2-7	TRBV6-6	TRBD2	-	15	TGTGCCAGCAGTCCCGGGACCGCGGGAGCCTACGAGCAGTACTTC	CASSPGTAGAYEQYF
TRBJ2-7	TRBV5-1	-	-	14	TGCGCCAGCAGCTTGGATCCCAGCTCCTACGAGCAGTACTTC	CASSLDPSSYEQYF
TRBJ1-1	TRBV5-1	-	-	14	TGCGCCAGCAGCTATCCGGGGGAAGGCACTGAAGCTTTCTTT	CASSYPGEGTEAFF
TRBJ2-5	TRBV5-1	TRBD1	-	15	TGCGCCAGCAGCGTGGCCGGGACAGGCCAAGAGACCCAGTACTTC	CASSVAGTGQETQYF
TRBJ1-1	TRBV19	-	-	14	TGTGCCAGTAGTGGGGGGCGGGGGAACACTGAAGCTTTCTTT	CASSGGRGNTEAFF